These 30 T cell receptor beta chains came from one sample sequenced in a study of type 1 regulatory T cells. MiXCR, applied by TCRdb to the reads, yields one record per CDR3 protein. There are about 74,000 distinct CDR3 sequences in the sample; 63% occur only once, and 7.6% lies in the top ten. Their antigens are not known. Sequenced sample: cultured T cells, either the whole culture or a sorted T cell fraction (not recorded which). Subset meaning: Tr1-enriched cell product generated in vitro against host alloantigens. Receptors were obtained from a human donor in good health.

V gene TRBV7-9 combines with J gene TRBJ2-3; D gene uncertain. V gave up 4 bases and J gave up 0 bases, with 8 bases separating them. CDR3 length: 14 residues. Germline lookup yields CDR1 SEHNR and CDR2 FQNEAQ (reference sequence). CDR3 sequence reads: CASSSSASTDTQYF. The CDR3 DNA sequence: TGTGCCAGCAGCTCATCAGCTAGCACAGATACGCAGTATTTT.

The chain is built from TRBV19 and TRBJ1-5, with 8 bases aligning to TRBD1. The germline V gene encodes CDR1 LNHDA and CDR2 SQIVND (reference sequence). The CDR3 runs 18 residues. The V and J ends lost 5 bases and 3 bases, in that order; junction bases with no gene match: 15. This CDR3 reads CASSPLPRTGRVNQPQHF. The CDR3 DNA sequence: TGTGCCAGTAGTCCCTTACCCAGGACAGGGAGGGTCAATCAGCCCCAGCATTTT.

This clonotype came up a few times. The genes are TRBV5-1 and TRBJ2-1; 9 nucleotides align to TRBD2. CDR3 length equals 15 residues. Germline V gene sequence: CDR1 SGHRS, CDR2 YFSETQ. Unmatched junction bases numbered 1, after V lost 0 bases and J lost 3 bases. In DNA form, the CDR3 reads TGCGCCAGCAGCTTGGAGACTAGCGGCTACAATGAGCAGTTCTTC. This gives the protein CASSLETSGYNEQFF. The complete variable domain, with remaining parts taken from reference TRBV5-1 and TRBJ2-1, reads KAGVTQTPRYLIKTRGQQVTLSCSPISGHRSVSWYQQTPGQGLQFLFEYFSETQRNKGNFPGRFSGRQFSNSRSEMNVSTLELGDSALYLCASSLETSGYNEQFFGPGTRLTVL.

The rearrangement links TRBV27 to TRBJ1-5; a weak D match, TRBD1 (5 bases). This CDR3 is built from 15 residues. CDR1 MNHEY and CDR2 SMNVEV come from the germline V gene (reference sequence). The germline V and J ends were trimmed by 6 bases and 0 bases, with 12 bases remaining between them. CDR3 region: CASSRTGDSNQPQHF. The CDR3 nucleotides read TGTGCCAGCAGCCGGACGGGGGATAGCAATCAGCCCCAGCATTTT.

The chain has TRBV11-2 and TRBJ2-4, with D tentatively TRBD1 (5 bases). Deletions cut 8 bases from V and 5 bases from J, with 13 bases between. CDR3 size: 13 residues. CDR1 is SGHAT, CDR2 FQNNGV, per germline. In DNA, the CDR3 is TGTGCCAGCGCGAGTGGGGCAGAAAACATTCAGTACTTC. It encodes CASASGAENIQYF.

The chain links TRBV28 to TRBJ2-5; D may be TRBD1 or TRBD2 (5 bases each). Looked up from germline, CDR1 is MDHEN and CDR2 is SYDVKM. This CDR3 has 15 residues. The germline V and J ends were trimmed by 5 bases and 0 bases, with 13 bases remaining between them. CDR3 DNA sequence: TGTGCCAGCAGTCCGGGACGGATGTACCAAGAGACCCAGTACTTC. Translation gives CASSPGRMYQETQYF.

The V call is TRBV11-2, the J call TRBJ1-4; 9 positions match TRBD1. Germline V gene data show CDR1 as SGHAT and CDR2 as FQNNGV. This CDR3 is built from 15 residues. J was trimmed by 3 bases and V by 6 bases; bases with no gene match: 5. CDR3 DNA sequence: TGTGCCAGCAGGAGGGGGACAGGGTCTAATGAAAAACTGTTTTTT. It yields the protein CASRRGTGSNEKLFF.

Here the CDR3 reads CASSVTGGGNEQFF. Here the CDR3 DNA reads TGCGCCAGCAGCGTAACCGGGGGGGGCAATGAGCAGTTCTTC. The V and J genes are TRBV5-1 and TRBJ2-1; TRBD2 aligns across 8 bases. Germline V gene data show CDR1 as SGHRS and CDR2 as YFSETQ. The ends lost 4 bases at V and 6 bases at J; junction bases unmatched: 6. The CDR3 spans 14 residues.

This rearrangement joins TRBV5-1 to TRBJ2-1, with 11 bases identical to TRBD2. J gave up 7 bases and V 4 bases, and 7 bases lay outside the gene matches. The CDR3 is 15 residues long. Germline values: CDR1 SGHRS, CDR2 YFSETQ. Written as DNA, the CDR3 is TGCGCCAGCAGCAAACTAGCGGGAGCTCAAAATGAGCAGTTCTTC. Translating gives CASSKLAGAQNEQFF.

CDR3 sequence (DNA): TGTGCCAGCAGCTTAACTCTCTTCAGCGGGAGGCTCACCGGGGCCAACGTCCTGACTTTC. As protein: CASSLTLFSGRLTGANVLTF. The rearrangement links TRBV13 to TRBJ2-6; 9 bases fit TRBD2. Losses at the gene ends were 2 bases for V and 4 bases for J; bases not matched to a gene: 15. Germline V lookup: CDR1 PRHDT, CDR2 FYEKMQ (reference sequence). This CDR3 is built from 20 residues.

The chain employs TRBV9 and TRBJ2-7; D is undetermined. CDR3 length: 14 residues. Deletions cut 4 bases from V and 0 bases from J, with 11 bases between. Germline values: CDR1 SGDLS, CDR2 YYNGEE. The CDR3 sequence is CASSPHNPSYEQYF. DNA for the CDR3: TGTGCCAGCAGCCCTCATAATCCCTCCTACGAGCAGTACTTC.

The chain uses TRBV12-3 or TRBV12-4 and TRBJ2-5; D may be TRBD1 or TRBD2 (5 bases each). Trimming cost V 3 bases and J 1 base, with 9 bases left between them. The CDR3 covers 14 residues. The CDR3: CASSFSGTQETQYF. In DNA form, the CDR3 reads TGTGCCAGCAGTTTTTCGGGGACCCAAGAGACCCAGTACTTC.

V gene TRBV20-1 combines with J gene TRBJ2-1; weak D call: TRBD2 (6 bases). CDR3 length equals 14 residues. Per germline, CDR1 DFQATT and CDR2 SNEGSKA (reference sequence). Trimming left V 6 bases short and J 9 bases short, with 21 bases between. This chain's CDR3 is CSARKLAALSEQFF. The CDR3 DNA is TGCAGTGCGAGGAAACTAGCCGCACTGTCTGAGCAGTTCTTC.

V and J are TRBV4-1 and TRBJ2-2; D is ambiguous. Trimming left V 0 bases short and J 4 bases short, with 12 bases between. CDR1 and CDR2 (germline): MGHRA, YSYEKL. This CDR3 comprises 16 residues. The CDR3 sequence: CASSQDDSRTTGELFF. The DNA of the CDR3 is TGCGCCAGCAGCCAAGACGACTCGAGGACCACCGGGGAGCTGTTTTTT.

The chain joins TRBV15 to TRBJ2-3; D call uncertain. Germline V lookup: CDR1 LNHNV, CDR2 YYDKDF (reference sequence). V was trimmed by 6 bases and J by 0 bases, leaving 7 bases between them. The CDR3 is 13 residues long. CDR3 amino acids: CATRSSSTDTQYF. CDR3 sequence (DNA): TGTGCCACCAGGAGCTCCAGCACAGATACGCAGTATTTT.

V and J are TRBV9 and TRBJ2-6; D might be TRBD1 (5 bases). CDR1 is SGDLS and CDR2 is YYNGEE in the germline V gene. The V end was cut by 0 bases, the J end by 0 bases, with 10 bases between. The CDR3 runs to 17 residues. In nucleotides, the CDR3 is TGTGCCAGCAGCGTAGTACAGGCCCTCTCTGGGGCCAACGTCCTGACTTTC. Translating gives CASSVVQALSGANVLTF.

The rearrangement uses TRBV6-5 and TRBJ1-2; 7 bases fit TRBD1. Germline V gives CDR1 MNHEY, CDR2 SVGAGI. With V trimmed by 5 bases and J by 5 bases, 5 bases remained unmatched. This CDR3 has 13 amino acids. CDR3 nucleotide sequence: TGTGCCAGCAGTAAAGACAGGGTTTATGGCTACACCTTC. Protein product: CASSKDRVYGYTF.

The rearrangement joins TRBV5-4 to TRBJ2-5; 7 bases fit TRBD1. The CDR3 runs 14 residues. Germline lookup yields CDR1 SGHNT and CDR2 YYREEE (reference sequence). V lost 4 bases and J lost 1; bases outside the gene matches: 4. In DNA, the CDR3 is TGTGCCAGCAGCGTGGGACAGACCCAAGAGACCCAGTACTTC. Amino acids: CASSVGQTQETQYF.

In this sample, this clonotype turned up a few times. The V gene is TRBV20-1, the J gene TRBJ2-1, with TRBD2 matching 7 bases. This CDR3 comprises 14 residues. The germline V gene has CDR1 DFQATT and CDR2 SNEGSKA (reference sequence). The trim removed 6 bases at V and 0 bases at J, leaving 5 bases unmatched. CDR3 nucleotide sequence: TGCAGTGCCTCAGCGGGGAGCTCCTACAATGAGCAGTTCTTC. The encoded protein is CSASAGSSYNEQFF.

This chain joins TRBV3-1 and TRBJ2-7; no firm D call. This CDR3 is built from 14 residues. CDR1 is LGHDT and CDR2 is YNNKEL in the germline V gene (reference sequence). V lost 1 base and J 0 bases, leaving 7 bases between the germline ends. CDR3 sequence reads: CASSQAGGSYEQYF. The CDR3 bases are TGTGCCAGCAGCCAAGCGGGCGGCTCCTACGAGCAGTACTTC.

The V and J genes are TRBV4-1 and TRBJ1-1; D is possibly TRBD1 (6 bases). The CDR3 is made up of 14 amino acids. Between the trimmed V and J ends, which lost 0 bases and 5 bases, there was a span of 10 bases. Germline V gives CDR1 MGHRA, CDR2 YSYEKL. Written as DNA, the CDR3 is TGCGCCAGCAGCCAAGATCAGGGGAGGACTGAAGCTTTCTTT. It is translated as CASSQDQGRTEAFF.

The chain employs TRBV11-2 and TRBJ2-7, with 9 bases aligning to TRBD1. With V trimmed by 5 bases and J by 3 bases, 5 bases remained unmatched. CDR1 and CDR2 (germline): SGHAT, FQNNGV. The CDR3 loop spans 14 amino acids. This CDR3 is CASSDGQGLYEQYF. For the CDR3, the DNA is TGTGCCAGCAGCGACGGACAGGGGCTCTACGAGCAGTACTTC.

The chain recombines TRBV10-3 with TRBJ2-3, with D possibly being TRBD1 or TRBD2 (5 bases each). V lost 6 bases and J lost 3, with 10 bases in between. This CDR3 has 13 amino acids. Looked up from germline, CDR1 is ENHRY and CDR2 is SYGVKD. The CDR3 protein is CAIRGEGTDTQYF. The DNA of the CDR3 is TGTGCCATCAGGGGAGAGGGGACAGATACGCAGTATTTT.

This clonotype turned up a few times. This chain uses TRBV29-1 with TRBJ2-1, with D hard to call. The J call may be in error: the DNA end matches TRBJ2-7 better. Germline CDR1 and CDR2: SQVTM and ANQGSEA. The CDR3 consists of 16 residues. The CDR3 nucleotides read TGCAGCGTTGAAAGGTACAGAGTGGAGACCTCCTACGAGCAGTACTTC. The encoded protein is CSVERYRVETSYEQYF.

There are a few counts of this clonotype. This sequence joins TRBV6-2 or TRBV6-3 and TRBJ2-7; the D is unclear. The CDR3 loop spans 12 amino acids. The germline V gene encodes CDR1 MNHEY and CDR2 SVGEGT. Trimming left V 8 bases short and J 3 bases short, with 11 bases between. This CDR3 is CASGPQDYEQYF. DNA for the CDR3: TGTGCCAGCGGGCCCCAAGACTACGAGCAGTACTTC.

V gene TRBV2 combines with J gene TRBJ1-5; 7 bases align to TRBD1. CDR3 length: 15 amino acids. V lost 6 bases, J lost 1 base, and 6 bases stayed unmatched. Germline CDR1 reads SNHLY; CDR2 reads FYNNEI. CDR3 coding DNA: TGTGCCAGCAGGGGGGACAGATTAAGCAATCAGCCCCAGCATTTT. Translating it yields CASRGDRLSNQPQHF.

The chain combines TRBV19 with TRBJ2-1; 10 bases are shared with TRBD2. The germline V gene encodes CDR1 LNHDA and CDR2 SQIVND (reference sequence). This CDR3 region has 16 residues. Trimming took 4 bases from V and 12 from J; bases not matched to a gene: 15. The DNA for the CDR3 is TGTGCCAGTAGTACCTTACCGAGCGGGAGGGCCTCAAGGCAGTTCTTC. It yields the protein CASSTLPSGRASRQFF.

On this clonotype itself: The junction does not match germline at one end; this may be a read error. The V and J genes are TRBV6-2 or TRBV6-3 and TRBJ1-1; D is unclear. Per the germline V gene, CDR1 is MNHEY and CDR2 is SVGEGT. The CDR3 is 15 residues long. Here the CDR3 reads CASLLAPRVKTEAFF. In nucleotides, the CDR3 is TGTGCCAGCTTACTGGCTCCTAGGGTGAAAACTGAAGCTTTCTTT.

This clonotype has just one count. This chain joins TRBV5-6 and TRBJ1-2; 8 nucleotides agree with TRBD1. J lost 3 bases, V lost 4 bases, and 11 bases had no gene match. The CDR3 is 16 amino acids. Germline V gives CDR1 SGHDT, CDR2 YYEEEE. Here the CDR3 reads CASSRPDRVGDYGYTF. The DNA of the CDR3 is TGTGCCAGCAGCCGTCCGGACAGGGTGGGGGACTATGGCTACACCTTC.

The rearrangement links TRBV20-1 to TRBJ1-6; D perhaps matches TRBD1 (6 bases). V was cut by 4 bases and J by 11 bases, with 21 bases left in between. CDR3 length: 15 amino acids. Germline V lookup: CDR1 DFQATT, CDR2 SNEGSKA (reference sequence). The CDR3 nucleotides are TGCAGTGCTAAAGTATCCGGGGGCGGGTTCACACCCCTCCACTTT. As protein: CSAKVSGGGFTPLHF.